This section outlines one TCR beta chain sequence together with its context. Its antigen is currently unknown. With 1 base clipped from V and 2 bases from J, the junction kept 10 bases outside the gene matches. The germline V gene has CDR1 MNHEY and CDR2 SMNVEV (reference sequence). The CDR3 is 18 residues long. The data stem from a study of shared clonotypes between healthy human individuals. Study-wide context: Plates per donor: three CD4 naive, three CD4 memory, two CD8 naive, one CD8 memory.

Only in-frame clones appear in the TCRdb table, and some are missing; sequencing was by immunoSEQ multiplex PCR. The sample contains over a million clones, about 96% of which appear only once. Points from the study as a whole: Non-shared clonotypes were found to have lower generation probabilities than the clonotypes that were shared by all four of the sorted-subset donors.

The sequenced sample was naive CD4+ T cells sorted from blood. Subset described: CD45RA+ positively selected. The origin of this receptor is a man aged 25-40 years in good health. The genes are TRBV27 and TRBJ1-2; TRBD1 agrees at 10 bases. The CDR3 is CASSLYWDRGSRNYGYTF. The DNA of the CDR3 is TGTGCCAGCAGTTTATACTGGGACAGGGGATCAAGAAACTATGGCTACACCTTC.